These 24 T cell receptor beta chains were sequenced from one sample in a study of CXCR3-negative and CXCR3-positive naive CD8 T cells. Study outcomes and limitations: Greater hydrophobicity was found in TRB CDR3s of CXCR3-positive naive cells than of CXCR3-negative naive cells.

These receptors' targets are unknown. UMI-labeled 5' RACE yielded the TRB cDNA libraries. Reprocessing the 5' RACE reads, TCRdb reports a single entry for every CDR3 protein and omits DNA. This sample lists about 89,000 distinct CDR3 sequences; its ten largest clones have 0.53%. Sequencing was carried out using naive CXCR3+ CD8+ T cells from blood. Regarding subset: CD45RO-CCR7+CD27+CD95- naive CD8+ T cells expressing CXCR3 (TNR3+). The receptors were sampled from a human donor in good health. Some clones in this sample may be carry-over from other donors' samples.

The CDR3 sequence: CASSFGGLTSGYTF. The genes are TRBV7-8 and TRBJ1-2. CDR3 size: 14 residues. From germline, CDR1 is SGHVS and CDR2 FQNEAQ. Based on the CDR3 plus reference TRBV7-8 and TRBJ1-2, the full variable domain is GAGVSQSPRYKVAKRGQDVALRCDPISGHVSLFWYQQALGQGPEFLTYFQNEAQLDKSGLPSDRFFAERPEGSVSTLKIQRTQQEDSAVYLCASSFGGLTSGYTFGSGTRLTVV.

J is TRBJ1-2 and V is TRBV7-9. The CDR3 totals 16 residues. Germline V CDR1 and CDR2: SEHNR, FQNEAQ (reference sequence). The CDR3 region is CASSLDLQALVDGYTF.

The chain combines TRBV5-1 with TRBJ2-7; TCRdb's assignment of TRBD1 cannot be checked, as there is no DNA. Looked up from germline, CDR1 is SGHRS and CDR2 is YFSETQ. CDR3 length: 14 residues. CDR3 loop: CASSPGEVAYEQYF.

CDR3 region: CASSQEAPLPIAGEQYF. The chain has TRBV4-1 and TRBJ2-7; TCRdb gives TRBD2 as the D gene, but with no DNA this cannot be confirmed. Germline lookup yields CDR1 MGHRA and CDR2 YSYEKL. This CDR3 spans 17 amino acids.

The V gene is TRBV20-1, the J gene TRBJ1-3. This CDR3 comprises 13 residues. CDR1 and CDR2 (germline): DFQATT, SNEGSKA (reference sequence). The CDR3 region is CSASYDSGNTIYF.

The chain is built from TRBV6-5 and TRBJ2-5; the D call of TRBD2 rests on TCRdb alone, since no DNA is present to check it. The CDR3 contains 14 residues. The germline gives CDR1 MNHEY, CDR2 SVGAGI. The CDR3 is CASSYVGSRETQYF.

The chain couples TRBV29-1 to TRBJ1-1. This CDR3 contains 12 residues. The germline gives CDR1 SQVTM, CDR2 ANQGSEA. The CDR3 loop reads CSVGQLNTEAFF.

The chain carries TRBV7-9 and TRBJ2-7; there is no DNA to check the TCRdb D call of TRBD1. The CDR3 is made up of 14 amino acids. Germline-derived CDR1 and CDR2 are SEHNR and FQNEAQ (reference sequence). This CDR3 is CASSKTGQFYEQYF.

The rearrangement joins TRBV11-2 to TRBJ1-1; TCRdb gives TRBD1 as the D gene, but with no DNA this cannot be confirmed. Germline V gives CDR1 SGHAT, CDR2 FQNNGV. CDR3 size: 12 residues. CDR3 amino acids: CALGRGGTEAFF.

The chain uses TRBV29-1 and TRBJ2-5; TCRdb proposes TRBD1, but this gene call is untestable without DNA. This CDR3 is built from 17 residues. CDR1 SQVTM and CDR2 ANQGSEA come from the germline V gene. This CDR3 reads CSVDPWQGAHPQETQYF.

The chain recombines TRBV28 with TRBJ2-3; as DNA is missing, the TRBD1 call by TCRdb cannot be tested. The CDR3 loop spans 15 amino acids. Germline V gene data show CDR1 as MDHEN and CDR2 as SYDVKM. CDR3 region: CASLGGERVPDTQYF.

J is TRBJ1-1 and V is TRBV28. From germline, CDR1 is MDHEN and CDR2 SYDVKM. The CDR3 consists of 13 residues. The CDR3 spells CASREAGNTEAFF.

The CDR3 sequence: CAISRELAGRYNERFF. This chain connects TRBV10-3 to TRBJ2-1; TCRdb calls TRBD2, which cannot be checked without DNA. The CDR3 contains 16 residues. Looked up from germline, CDR1 is ENHRY and CDR2 is SYGVKD.

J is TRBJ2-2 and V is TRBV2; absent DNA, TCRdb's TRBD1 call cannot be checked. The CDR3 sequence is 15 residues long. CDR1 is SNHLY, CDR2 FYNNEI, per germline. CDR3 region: CASSDRGSGTGELFF.

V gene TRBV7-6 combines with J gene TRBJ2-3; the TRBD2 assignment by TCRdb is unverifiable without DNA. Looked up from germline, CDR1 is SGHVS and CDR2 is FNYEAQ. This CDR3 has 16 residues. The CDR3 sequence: CASSFPVTSPTDTQYF.

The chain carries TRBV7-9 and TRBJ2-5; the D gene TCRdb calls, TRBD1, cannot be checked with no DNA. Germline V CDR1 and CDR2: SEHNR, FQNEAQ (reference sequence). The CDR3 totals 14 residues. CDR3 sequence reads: CASSPSQGQETQYF. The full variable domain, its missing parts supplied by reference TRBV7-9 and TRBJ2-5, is DTGVSQNPRHKITKRGQNVTFRCDPISEHNRLYWYRQTLGQGPEFLTYFQNEAQLEKSRLLSDRFSAERPKGSFSTLEIQRTEQGDSAMYLCASSPSQGQETQYFGPGTRLLVL.

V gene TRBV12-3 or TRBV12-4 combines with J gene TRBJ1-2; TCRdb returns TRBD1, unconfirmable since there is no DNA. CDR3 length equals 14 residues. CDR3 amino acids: CASSFGTENYGYTF.

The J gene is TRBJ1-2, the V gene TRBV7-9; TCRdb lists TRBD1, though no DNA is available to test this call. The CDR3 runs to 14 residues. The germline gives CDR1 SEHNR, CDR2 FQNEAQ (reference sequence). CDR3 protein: CASSLADRNYGYTF.

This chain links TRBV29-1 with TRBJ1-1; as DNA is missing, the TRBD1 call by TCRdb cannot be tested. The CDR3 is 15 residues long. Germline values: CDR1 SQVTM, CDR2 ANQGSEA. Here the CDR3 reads CSVEPEWGVNTEAFF.

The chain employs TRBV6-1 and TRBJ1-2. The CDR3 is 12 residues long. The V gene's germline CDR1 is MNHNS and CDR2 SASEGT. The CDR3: CARWAETAGYTF.

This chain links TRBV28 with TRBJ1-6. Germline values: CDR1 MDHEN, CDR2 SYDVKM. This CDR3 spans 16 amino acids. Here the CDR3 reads CASSLGRVSYNSPLHF.

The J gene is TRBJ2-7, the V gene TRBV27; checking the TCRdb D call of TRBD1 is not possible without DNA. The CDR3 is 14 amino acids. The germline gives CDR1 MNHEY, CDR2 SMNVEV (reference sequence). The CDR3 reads CASSSRTGVYEQYF.

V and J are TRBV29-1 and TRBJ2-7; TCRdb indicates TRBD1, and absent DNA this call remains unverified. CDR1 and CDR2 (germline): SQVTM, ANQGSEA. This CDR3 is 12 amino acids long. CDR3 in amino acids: CSGGTGDYEQYF.

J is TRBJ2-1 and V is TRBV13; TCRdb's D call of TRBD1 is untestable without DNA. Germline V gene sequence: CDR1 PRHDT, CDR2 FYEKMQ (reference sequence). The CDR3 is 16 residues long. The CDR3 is CASSLDPGRPYNEQFF.